This T cell receptor beta chain was sequenced in a study of blood T cell repertoires in COVID-19. In the study overall: Spain, Italy and the United States supplied samples that represented acute and convalescent COVID-19.

The method was immunoSEQ multiplex PCR; TCRdb's version includes in-frame clones alone and lacks a portion of them. The sample includes 350,000 to 550,000 clones, more than 80% seen only once; the top ten take approximately 1.2%. This CDR3 comprises 13 residues. The trim removed 1 base at V and 12 bases at J, leaving 8 bases unmatched. Germline values: CDR1 LNHDA, CDR2 SQIVND (reference sequence). Participant ages covered roughly 18 to 89 years across some 25 US areas. Clinical history reported by participants formed the basis on which cohorts were assigned. Cohort 3 donors were reported recovered after two negative PCRs, clearance, or symptom resolution.

The rearrangement links TRBV19 to TRBJ1-1, with 7 bases lining up with TRBD1. The receptor comes from a man younger than 40 who had recovered from COVID-19. The sequenced sample consisted of PBMCs or T cells enriched from blood (not recorded which). This chain's CDR3 is CASSIVPGGSTFF. DNA for the CDR3: TGTGCCAGTAGTATAGTTCCAGGGGGGTCGACTTTCTTT.